Included here is one T cell receptor beta chain sequence, with context. Its antigen is undetermined. This sequence may be a read error, since a much larger clone differs from it by one base. The sample belongs to a study of early T cells in non-severe SARS-CoV-2 infection. Study details: Unpaired chains resulted from sequencing bulk RNA of unsorted whole blood.

In the library, individual cDNA molecules carried attached unique molecular identifiers. Each CDR3 protein gets one entry after TCRdb re-called the 5' RACE reads with MiXCR. The sample holds approximately 77,000 distinct CDR3 sequences, 5% seen once. Findings of the study overall: Matching results from VDJdb favored anti-spike CD8 responses, leaving private and CD4 specificities undetected.

The sequencing here drew on whole blood, taken at baseline. This sequence originates from an adult who was a healthcare worker with PCR-confirmed SARS-CoV-2 infection or an uninfected control (not recorded which).

In DNA, the CDR3 is TGTGCCAGCAGTGAATGGGGAGGGCTGAACACCGGGGAGCTGTTTTTT. It codes for CASSEWGGLNTGELFF. This sequence joins TRBV25-1 and TRBJ2-2; 7 nucleotides align to TRBD2. The J segment lost 1 base and the V segment lost 1 base, leaving 3 bases of the junction unmatched. CDR3 length: 16 amino acids. Germline values: CDR1 MGHDK, CDR2 SYGVNS.